This TCR beta chain was recovered during a study of identical twins. A universal primer site was incorporated via template switching, and the cDNA contained unique molecular identifiers. TCRdb re-called the 5' RACE reads with MiXCR, one entry per CDR3 protein. Seen here are 640,000 or so distinct CDR3 sequences, 6% to 6.5% observed once, and the top ten hold around 1.7%. Study-wide results and limits: Some out-of-frame alpha sequences were shared by twins, and these showed excess low generation probability. The models gave estimates that fell short of the out-of-frame TCR alpha sharing seen in monozygotic twins.

In its sample, this clonotype was seen many times. The antigen remains unidentified. The germline V and J ends were trimmed by 4 bases and 4 bases, with 14 bases remaining between them. CDR3 length equals 14 residues. CDR1 SGHKS and CDR2 YYEKEE come from the germline V gene (reference sequence). The sample comprised naive T cells sorted from blood. The receptor was isolated from a man between 18 and 35 years old in good health. This chain joins TRBV5-5 and TRBJ1-2; D ambiguous. The CDR3 DNA reads as TGTGCCAGCAGCGCCACCTTGGACGGCTATGGCTACACCTTC. Protein: CASSATLDGYGYTF. Filled out from reference TRBV5-5 and TRBJ1-2, the complete variable domain reads DAGVTQSPTHLIKTRGQQVTLRCSPISGHKSVSWYQQVLGQGPQFIFQYYEKEERGRGNFPDRFSARQFPNYSSELNVNALLLGDSALYLCASSATLDGYGYTFGSGTRLTVV.